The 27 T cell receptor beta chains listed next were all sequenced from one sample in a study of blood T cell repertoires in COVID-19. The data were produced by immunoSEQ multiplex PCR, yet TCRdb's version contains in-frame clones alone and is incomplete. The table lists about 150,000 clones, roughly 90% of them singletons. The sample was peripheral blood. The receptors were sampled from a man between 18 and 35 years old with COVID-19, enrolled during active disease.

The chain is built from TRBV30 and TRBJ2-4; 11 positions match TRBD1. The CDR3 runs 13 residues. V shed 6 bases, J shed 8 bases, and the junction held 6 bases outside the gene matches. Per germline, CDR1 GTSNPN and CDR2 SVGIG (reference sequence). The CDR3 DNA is TGTGCCTGCTCCGGGACAGGGGGGTACATTCAGTACTTC. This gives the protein CACSGTGGYIQYF. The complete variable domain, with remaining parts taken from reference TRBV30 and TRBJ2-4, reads SQTIHQWPATLVQPVGSPLSLECTVEGTSNPNLYWYRQAAGRGLQLLFYSVGIGQISSEVPQNLSASRPQDRQFILSSKKLLLSDSGFYLCACSGTGGYIQYFGAGTRLSVL.

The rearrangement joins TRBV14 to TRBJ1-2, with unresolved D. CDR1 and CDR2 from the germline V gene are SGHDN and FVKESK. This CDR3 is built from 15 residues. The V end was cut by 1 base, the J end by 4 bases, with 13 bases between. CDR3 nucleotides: TGTGCCAGCAGCCAAGCACGCTCCGCGAGCTATGGCTACACCTTC. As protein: CASSQARSASYGYTF.

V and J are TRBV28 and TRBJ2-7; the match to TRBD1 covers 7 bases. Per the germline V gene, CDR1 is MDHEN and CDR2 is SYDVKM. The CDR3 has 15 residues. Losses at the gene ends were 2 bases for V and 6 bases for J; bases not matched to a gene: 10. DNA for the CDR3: TGTGCCAGCAGTTTACCGACAGGGCGTTCAGTCGAGCAGTACTTC. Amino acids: CASSLPTGRSVEQYF.

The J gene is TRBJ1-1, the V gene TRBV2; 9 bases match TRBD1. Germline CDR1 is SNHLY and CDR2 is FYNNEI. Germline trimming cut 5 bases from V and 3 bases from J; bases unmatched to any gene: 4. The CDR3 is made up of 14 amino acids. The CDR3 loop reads CASSPGQGDTEAFF. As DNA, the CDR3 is TGTGCCAGCAGTCCGGGACAGGGCGACACTGAAGCTTTCTTT.

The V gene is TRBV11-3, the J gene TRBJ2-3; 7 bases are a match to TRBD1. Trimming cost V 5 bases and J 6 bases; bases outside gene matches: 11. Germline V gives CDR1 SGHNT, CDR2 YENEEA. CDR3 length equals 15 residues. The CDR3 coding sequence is TGTGCCAGCAGCGACGGGACAGCCCCCAGCGATACGCAGTATTTT. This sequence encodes CASSDGTAPSDTQYF.

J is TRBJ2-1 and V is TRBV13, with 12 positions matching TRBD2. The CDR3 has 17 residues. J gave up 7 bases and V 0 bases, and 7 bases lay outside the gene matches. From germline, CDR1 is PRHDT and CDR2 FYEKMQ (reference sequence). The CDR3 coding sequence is TGTGCCAGCAGCTTAGGGACTAGCGGGAGTCTTAGGAATGAGCAGTTCTTC. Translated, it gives CASSLGTSGSLRNEQFF.

The CDR3 sequence: CASSQDLLTSGPPYEQYF. CDR3 nucleotide sequence: TGCGCCAGCAGCCAAGATCTGTTGACTAGCGGACCACCCTACGAGCAGTACTTC. The rearrangement links TRBV4-3 to TRBJ2-7; TRBD2 aligns across 9 bases. With V trimmed by 0 bases and J by 2 bases, 11 bases remained unmatched. Germline CDR1 and CDR2: LGHNA and YSLEER. The CDR3 is made up of 18 amino acids.

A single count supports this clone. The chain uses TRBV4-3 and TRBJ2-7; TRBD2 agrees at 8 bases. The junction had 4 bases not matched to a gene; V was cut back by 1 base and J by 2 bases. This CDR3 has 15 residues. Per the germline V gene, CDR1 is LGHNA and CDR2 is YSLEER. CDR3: CASSQVGTRAYEQYF. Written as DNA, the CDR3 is TGCGCCAGCAGCCAAGTAGGGACTAGAGCCTACGAGCAGTACTTC.

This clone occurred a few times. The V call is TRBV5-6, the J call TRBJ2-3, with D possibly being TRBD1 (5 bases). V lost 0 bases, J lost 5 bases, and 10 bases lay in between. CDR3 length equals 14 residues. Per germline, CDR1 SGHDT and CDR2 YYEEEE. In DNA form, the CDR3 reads TGTGCCAGCAGCTTGGCAGGGTCCAGAGATACGCAGTATTTT. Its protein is CASSLAGSRDTQYF.

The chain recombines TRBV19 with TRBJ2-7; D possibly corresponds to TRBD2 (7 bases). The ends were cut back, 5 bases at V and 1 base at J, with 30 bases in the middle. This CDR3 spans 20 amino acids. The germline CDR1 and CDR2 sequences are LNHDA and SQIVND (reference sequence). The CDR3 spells CASSWSAGAGPLKGSYEQYF. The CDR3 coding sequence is TGTGCCAGTAGTTGGTCGGCGGGGGCAGGACCTCTAAAGGGGTCCTACGAGCAGTACTTC.

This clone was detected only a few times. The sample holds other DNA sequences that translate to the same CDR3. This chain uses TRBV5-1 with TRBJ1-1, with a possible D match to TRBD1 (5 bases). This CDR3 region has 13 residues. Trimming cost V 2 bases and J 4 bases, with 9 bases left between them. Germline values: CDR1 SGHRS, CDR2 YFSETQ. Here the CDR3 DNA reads TGCGCCAGCAGCTTAAGGGGAGGCACTGAAGCTTTCTTT. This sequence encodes CASSLRGGTEAFF.

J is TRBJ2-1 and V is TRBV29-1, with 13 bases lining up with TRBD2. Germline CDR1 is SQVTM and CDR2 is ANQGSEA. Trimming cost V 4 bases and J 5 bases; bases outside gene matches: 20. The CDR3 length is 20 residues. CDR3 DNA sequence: TGCAGCGTTGTCTTCAGGTTGAAGCCTCCGGGACTAGCGGGGAACAATGAGCAGTTCTTC. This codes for CSVVFRLKPPGLAGNNEQFF.

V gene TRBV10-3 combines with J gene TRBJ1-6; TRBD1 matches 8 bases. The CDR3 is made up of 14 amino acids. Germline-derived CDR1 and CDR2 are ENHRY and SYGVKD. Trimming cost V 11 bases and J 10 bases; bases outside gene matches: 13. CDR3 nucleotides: TGTGCCGCCTCTCCGGGACAGGACTTATCACCCCTCCACTTT. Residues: CAASPGQDLSPLHF.

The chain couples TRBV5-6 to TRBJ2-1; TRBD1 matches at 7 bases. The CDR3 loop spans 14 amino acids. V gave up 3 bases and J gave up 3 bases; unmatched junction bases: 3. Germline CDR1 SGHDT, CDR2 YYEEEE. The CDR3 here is CASSWWDSYNEQFF. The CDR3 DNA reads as TGTGCCAGCAGCTGGTGGGACAGCTACAATGAGCAGTTCTTC.

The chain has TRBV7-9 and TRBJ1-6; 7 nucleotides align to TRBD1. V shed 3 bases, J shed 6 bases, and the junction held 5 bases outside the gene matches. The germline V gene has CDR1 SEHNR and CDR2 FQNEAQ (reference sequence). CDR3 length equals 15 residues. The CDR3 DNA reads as TGTGCCAGCAGCTTCGACAGGGCCCGTAATTCACCCCTCCACTTT. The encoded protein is CASSFDRARNSPLHF.

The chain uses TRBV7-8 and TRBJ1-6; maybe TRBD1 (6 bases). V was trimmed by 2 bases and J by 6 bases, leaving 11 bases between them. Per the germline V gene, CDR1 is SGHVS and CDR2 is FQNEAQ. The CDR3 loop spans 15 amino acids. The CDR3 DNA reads TGTGCCAGCAGCTTATGGGGGCTAAGTAATTCACCCCTCCACTTT. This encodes CASSLWGLSNSPLHF.

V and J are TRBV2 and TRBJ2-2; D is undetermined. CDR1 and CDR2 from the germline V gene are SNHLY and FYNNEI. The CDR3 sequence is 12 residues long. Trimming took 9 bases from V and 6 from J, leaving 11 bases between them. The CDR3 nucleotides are TGTGCCAGGAGGAGAACCCCCGGGGAGCTGTTTTTT. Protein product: CARRRTPGELFF.

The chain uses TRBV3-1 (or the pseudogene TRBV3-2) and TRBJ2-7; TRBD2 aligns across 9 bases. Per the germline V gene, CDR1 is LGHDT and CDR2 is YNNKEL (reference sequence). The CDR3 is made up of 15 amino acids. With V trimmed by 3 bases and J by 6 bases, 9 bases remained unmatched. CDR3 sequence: CASSQDFSGRSEQYF. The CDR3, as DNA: TGTGCCAGCAGCCAGGACTTTAGCGGGAGATCCGAGCAGTACTTC.

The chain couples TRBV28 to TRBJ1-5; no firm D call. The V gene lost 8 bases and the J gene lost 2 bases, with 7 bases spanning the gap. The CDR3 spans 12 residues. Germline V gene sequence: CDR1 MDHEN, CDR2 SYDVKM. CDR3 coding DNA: TGTGCCAGCGGAACAGGCAATCAGCCCCAGCATTTT. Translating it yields CASGTGNQPQHF. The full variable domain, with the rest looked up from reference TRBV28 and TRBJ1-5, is DVKVTQSSRYLVKRTGEKVFLECVQDMDHENMFWYRQDPGLGLRLIYFSYDVKMKEKGDIPEGYSVSREKKERFSLILESASTNQTSMYLCASGTGNQPQHFGDGTRLSIL.

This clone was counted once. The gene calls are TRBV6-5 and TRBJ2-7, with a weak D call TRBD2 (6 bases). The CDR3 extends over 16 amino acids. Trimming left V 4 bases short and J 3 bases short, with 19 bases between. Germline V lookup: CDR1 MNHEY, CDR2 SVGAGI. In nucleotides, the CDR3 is TGTGCCAGCAGTTTGGAGGGCCAGAGACCTCACTACGAGCAGTACTTC. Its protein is CASSLEGQRPHYEQYF.

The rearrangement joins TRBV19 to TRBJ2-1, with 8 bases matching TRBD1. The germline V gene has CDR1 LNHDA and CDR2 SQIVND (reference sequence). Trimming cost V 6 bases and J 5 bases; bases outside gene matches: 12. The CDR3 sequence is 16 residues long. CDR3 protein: CASSPQGAMGNNEQFF. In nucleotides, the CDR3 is TGTGCCAGTAGCCCCCAGGGGGCGATGGGAAACAATGAGCAGTTCTTC.

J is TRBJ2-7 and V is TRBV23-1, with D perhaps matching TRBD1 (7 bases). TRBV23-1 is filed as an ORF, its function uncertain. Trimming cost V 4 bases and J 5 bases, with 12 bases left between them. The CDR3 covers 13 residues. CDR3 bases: TGCGCCAGCAGTCGGAGGGGGCAACACGAGCAGTACTTC. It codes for CASSRRGQHEQYF.

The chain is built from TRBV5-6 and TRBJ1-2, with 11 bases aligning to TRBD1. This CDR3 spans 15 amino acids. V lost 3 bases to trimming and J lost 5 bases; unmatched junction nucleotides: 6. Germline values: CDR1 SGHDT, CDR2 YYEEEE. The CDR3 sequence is CASSSPGQGDYGYTF. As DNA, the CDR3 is TGTGCCAGCAGCTCCCCGGGACAGGGGGATTATGGCTACACCTTC.

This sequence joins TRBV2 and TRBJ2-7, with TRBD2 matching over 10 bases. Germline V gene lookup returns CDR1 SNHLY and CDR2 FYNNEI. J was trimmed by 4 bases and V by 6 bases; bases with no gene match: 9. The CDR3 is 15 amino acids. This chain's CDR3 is CASRGKREGLYEQYF. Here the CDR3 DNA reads TGTGCCAGCAGAGGAAAGCGGGAGGGCCTTTACGAGCAGTACTTC. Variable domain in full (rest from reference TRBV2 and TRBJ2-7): EPEVTQTPSHQVTQMGQEVILRCVPISNHLYFYWYRQILGQKVEFLVSFYNNEISEKSEIFDDQFSVERPDGSNFTLKIRSTKLEDSAMYFCASRGKREGLYEQYFGPGTRLTVT.

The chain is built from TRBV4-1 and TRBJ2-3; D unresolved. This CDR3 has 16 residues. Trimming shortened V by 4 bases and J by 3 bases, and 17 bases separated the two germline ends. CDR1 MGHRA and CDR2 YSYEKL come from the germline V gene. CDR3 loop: CASSLPPTENTDTQYF. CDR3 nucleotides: TGCGCCAGCAGCCTACCCCCGACGGAGAATACAGATACGCAGTATTTT.

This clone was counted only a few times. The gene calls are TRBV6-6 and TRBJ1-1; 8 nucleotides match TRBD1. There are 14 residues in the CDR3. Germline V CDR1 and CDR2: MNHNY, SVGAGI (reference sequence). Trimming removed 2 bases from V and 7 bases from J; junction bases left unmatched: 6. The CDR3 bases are TGTGCCAGCAGTTACCGCGGACAGGGTAGTGAAGCTTTCTTT. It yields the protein CASSYRGQGSEAFF.

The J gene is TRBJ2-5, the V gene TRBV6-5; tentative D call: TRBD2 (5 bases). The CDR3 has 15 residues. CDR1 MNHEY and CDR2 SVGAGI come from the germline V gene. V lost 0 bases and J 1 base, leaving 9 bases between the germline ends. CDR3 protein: CASSYSSGIQETQYF. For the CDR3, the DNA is TGTGCCAGCAGTTACTCCAGCGGAATCCAAGAGACCCAGTACTTC.